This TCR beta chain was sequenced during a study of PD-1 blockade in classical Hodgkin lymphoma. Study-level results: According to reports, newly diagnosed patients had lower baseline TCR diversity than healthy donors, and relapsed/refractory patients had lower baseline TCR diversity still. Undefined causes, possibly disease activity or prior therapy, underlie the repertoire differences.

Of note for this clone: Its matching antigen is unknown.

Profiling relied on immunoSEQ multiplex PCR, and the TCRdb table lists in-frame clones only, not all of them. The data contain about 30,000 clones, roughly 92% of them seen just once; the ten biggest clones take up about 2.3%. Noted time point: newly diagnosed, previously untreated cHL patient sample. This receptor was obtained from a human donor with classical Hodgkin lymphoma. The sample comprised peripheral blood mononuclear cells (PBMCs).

CDR3 residues: CASSPPGAASGNTIYF. CDR3 nucleotide sequence: TGTGCCAGCAGCCCGCCCGGGGCGGCCTCTGGAAACACCATATATTTT. The chain recombines TRBV7-9 with TRBJ1-3; possible D gene TRBD1, 5 bases. V dropped 5 bases and J dropped 0 bases, with 14 bases sitting between them. The CDR3 totals 16 residues. Germline assignment: CDR1 SEHNR and CDR2 FQNEAQ (reference sequence).